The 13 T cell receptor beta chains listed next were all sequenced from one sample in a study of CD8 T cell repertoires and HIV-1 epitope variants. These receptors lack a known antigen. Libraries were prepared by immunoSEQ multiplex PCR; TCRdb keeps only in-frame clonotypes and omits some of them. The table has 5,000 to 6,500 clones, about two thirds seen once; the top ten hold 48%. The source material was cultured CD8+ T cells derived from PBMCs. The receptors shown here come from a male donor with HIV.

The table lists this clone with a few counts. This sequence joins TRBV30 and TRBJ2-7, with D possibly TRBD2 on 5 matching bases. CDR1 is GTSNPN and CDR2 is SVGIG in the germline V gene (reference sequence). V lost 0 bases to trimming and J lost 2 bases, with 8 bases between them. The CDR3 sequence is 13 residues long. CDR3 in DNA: TGTGCCTGGAGTGTAGGGAGAACCTACGAGCAGTACTTC. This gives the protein CAWSVGRTYEQYF.

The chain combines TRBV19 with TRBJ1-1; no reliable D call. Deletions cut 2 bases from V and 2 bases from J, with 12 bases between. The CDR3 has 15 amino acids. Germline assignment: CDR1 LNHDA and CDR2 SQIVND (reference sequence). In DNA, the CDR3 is TGTGCCAGTAGTATATATTCAGCAGGAAACACTGAAGCTTTCTTT. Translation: CASSIYSAGNTEAFF. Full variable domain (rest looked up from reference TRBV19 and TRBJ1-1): DGGITQSPKYLFRKEGQNVTLSCEQNLNHDAMYWYRQDPGQGLRLIYYSQIVNDFQKGDIAEGYSVSREKKESFPLTVTSAQKNPTAFYLCASSIYSAGNTEAFFGQGTRLTVV.

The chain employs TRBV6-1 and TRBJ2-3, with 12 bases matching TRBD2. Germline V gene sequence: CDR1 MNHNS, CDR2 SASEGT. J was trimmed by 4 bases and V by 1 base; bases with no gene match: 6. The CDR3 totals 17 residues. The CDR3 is CASSEESSGGVADTQYF. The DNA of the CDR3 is TGTGCCAGCAGTGAAGAGTCTAGCGGGGGGGTTGCAGATACGCAGTATTTT.

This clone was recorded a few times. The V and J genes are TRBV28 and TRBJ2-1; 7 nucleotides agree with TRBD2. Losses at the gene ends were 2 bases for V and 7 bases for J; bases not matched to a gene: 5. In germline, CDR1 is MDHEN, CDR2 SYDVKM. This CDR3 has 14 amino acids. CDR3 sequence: CASSLVGGNNEQFF. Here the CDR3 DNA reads TGTGCCAGCAGTTTAGTGGGAGGGAATAATGAGCAGTTCTTC.

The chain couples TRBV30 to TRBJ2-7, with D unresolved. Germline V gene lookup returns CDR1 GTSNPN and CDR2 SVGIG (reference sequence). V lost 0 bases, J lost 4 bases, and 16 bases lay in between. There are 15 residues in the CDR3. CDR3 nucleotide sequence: TGTGCCTGGAGTGTAGCCGAACCTCTACCTTACGAGCAGTACTTC. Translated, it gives CAWSVAEPLPYEQYF.

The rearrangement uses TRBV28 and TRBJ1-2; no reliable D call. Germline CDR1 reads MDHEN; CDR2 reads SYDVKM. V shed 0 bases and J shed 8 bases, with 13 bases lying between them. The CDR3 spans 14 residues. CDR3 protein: CASSLWTDPGGYTF. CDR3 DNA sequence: TGTGCCAGCAGTTTATGGACTGATCCGGGGGGCTACACCTTC.

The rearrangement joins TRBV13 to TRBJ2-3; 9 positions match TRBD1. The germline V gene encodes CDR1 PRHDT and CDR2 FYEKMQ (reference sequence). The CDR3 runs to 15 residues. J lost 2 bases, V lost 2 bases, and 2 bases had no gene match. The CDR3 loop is CASSLRDRATDTQYF. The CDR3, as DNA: TGTGCCAGCAGCTTAAGGGACAGGGCCACAGATACGCAGTATTTT.

As DNA, the CDR3 is TGTGCCAGTAGTATAAGCATCTCCTACGAGCAGTACTTC. It encodes CASSISISYEQYF. The rearrangement uses TRBV19 and TRBJ2-7; D is uncertain. Trimming removed 2 bases at V and 0 bases at J, with 5 bases between. The CDR3 extends over 13 amino acids. CDR1 and CDR2 from the germline V gene are LNHDA and SQIVND (reference sequence).

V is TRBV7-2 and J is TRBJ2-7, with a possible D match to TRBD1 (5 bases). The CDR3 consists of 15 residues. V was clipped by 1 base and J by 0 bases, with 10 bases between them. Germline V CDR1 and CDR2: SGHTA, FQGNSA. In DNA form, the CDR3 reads TGTGCCAGCAGCTTAGGGACATTGAGCTCCTACGAGCAGTACTTC. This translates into CASSLGTLSSYEQYF.

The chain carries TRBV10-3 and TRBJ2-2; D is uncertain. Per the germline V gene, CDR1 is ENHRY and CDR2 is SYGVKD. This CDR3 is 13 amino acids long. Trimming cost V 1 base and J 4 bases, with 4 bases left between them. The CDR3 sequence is CAISELGTGELFF. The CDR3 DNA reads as TGTGCCATCAGTGAGTTAGGCACCGGGGAGCTGTTTTTT.

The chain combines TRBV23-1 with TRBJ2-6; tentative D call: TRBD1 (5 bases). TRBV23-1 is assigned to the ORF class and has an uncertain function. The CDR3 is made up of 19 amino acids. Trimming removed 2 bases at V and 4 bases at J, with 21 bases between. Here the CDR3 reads CASSQIAGKRYEGANVLTF. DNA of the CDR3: TGCGCCAGCAGTCAAATCGCAGGGAAGAGGTACGAAGGGGCCAACGTCCTGACTTTC.

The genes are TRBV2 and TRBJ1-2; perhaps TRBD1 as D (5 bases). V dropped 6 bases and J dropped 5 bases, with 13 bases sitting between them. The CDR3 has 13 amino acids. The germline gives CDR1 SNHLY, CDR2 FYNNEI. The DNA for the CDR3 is TGTGCCAGCAGCGGTCAGGGTTTTTATGGCTACACCTTC. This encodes CASSGQGFYGYTF.

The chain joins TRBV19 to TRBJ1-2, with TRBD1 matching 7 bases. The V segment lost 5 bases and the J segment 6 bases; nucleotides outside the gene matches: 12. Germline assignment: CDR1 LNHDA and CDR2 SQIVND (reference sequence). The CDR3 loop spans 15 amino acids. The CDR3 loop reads CASSSRTGARDGYTF. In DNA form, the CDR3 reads TGTGCCAGTAGTTCCCGAACAGGGGCCAGAGATGGCTACACCTTC. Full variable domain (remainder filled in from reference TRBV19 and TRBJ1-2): DGGITQSPKYLFRKEGQNVTLSCEQNLNHDAMYWYRQDPGQGLRLIYYSQIVNDFQKGDIAEGYSVSREKKESFPLTVTSAQKNPTAFYLCASSSRTGARDGYTFGSGTRLTVV.